The rows below give T cell receptor beta chains drawn from one sample of a study of spatial heterogeneity in lung cancer. TCRdb passed the 5' RACE reads through MiXCR, listing each CDR3 protein once. This table holds about 23,000 distinct CDR3 sequences, roughly 6.7% found once. Sequencing used lung tumor tissue, obtained at surgery. All receptors come from a male donor with early-stage non-small cell lung cancer. Both conserved end residues are part of each CDR3. D genes are given only for firm matches. Some rows mark clone size as missing; the rest say once, few, many or name a class of expanded clone.

size,V,D,J,CDR3,DNA
many,TRBV10-3,TRBD1,TRBJ2-7,CAISSSGQERGEQYF,TGTGCCATCAGTTCCTCGGGACAGGAAAGAGGCGAGCAGTACTTC
.,TRBV7-2,TRBD2,TRBJ2-3,CASSLELAGGTQYF,TGTGCCAGCAGCTTAGAATTAGCGGGAGGCACGCAGTATTTT
many,TRBV19,TRBD1,TRBJ2-5,CASSYRDREAETQYF,TGTGCCAGTAGTTACCGGGACAGGGAGGCAGAGACCCAGTACTTC
many,TRBV28,TRBD2,TRBJ2-3,CASSYPGTIGTDTQYF,TGTGCCAGCAGCTATCCCGGGACTATAGGCACAGATACGCAGTATTTT
many,TRBV2,TRBD1,TRBJ2-1,CASHLQGAMGPRLF,TGTGCCAGCCACTTACAGGGGGCAATGGGTCCCAGGCTCTTC
many,TRBV5-1,.,TRBJ1-2,CASSLGESVSNYGYTF,TGCGCCAGCAGCTTGGGCGAGTCAGTATCTAACTATGGCTACACCTTC
many,TRBV7-9,.,TRBJ2-7,CASSPRSAVLSYEQYF,TGTGCCAGCAGCCCTCGTTCAGCGGTGCTATCCTACGAGCAGTACTTC
.,TRBV7-3,.,TRBJ2-1,CASSGRDEQFF,TGTGCCAGCAGCGGAAGGGATGAGCAGTTCTTC
.,TRBV5-5,TRBD1,TRBJ1-5,CASSPQGRDQPQHF,TGTGCCAGCAGCCCACAGGGGAGGGATCAGCCCCAGCATTTT
many,TRBV5-6,.,TRBJ2-3,CASSFSDSQGWDTQYF,TGTGCCAGCAGCTTCTCGGACTCCCAAGGGTGGGATACGCAGTATTTT
many,TRBV7-2,.,TRBJ1-5,CASSLQGPNQPQHF,TGTGCCAGCAGCTTGCAAGGGCCCAATCAGCCCCAGCATTTT
.,TRBV12-3/TRBV12-4,.,TRBJ2-1,CASTRGRAINEQFF,TGTGCCAGCACCCGGGGGAGAGCAATCAATGAGCAGTTCTTC
.,TRBV2,.,TRBJ2-1,CASCANPSSYNEQFF,TGTGCCAGCTGTGCGAACCCGAGCTCCTACAATGAGCAGTTCTTC
many,TRBV5-1,.,TRBJ2-5,CASSLTETQYF,TGCGCCAGCAGCTTGACGGAGACCCAGTACTTC
many,TRBV19,TRBD2,TRBJ2-1,CASSILLTSGDLRDEQFF,TGTGCCAGTAGTATACTTCTGACTAGCGGGGACTTAAGGGATGAGCAGTTCTTC
many,TRBV10-3,.,TRBJ2-7,CAISVPPSSEQYF,TGTGCCATCAGTGTCCCCCCGAGTAGCGAGCAGTACTTC
many,TRBV6-5,TRBD2,TRBJ2-7,CASRSWLAGSYEQYF,TGTGCCAGCAGGTCGTGGCTAGCGGGTTCCTACGAGCAGTACTTC
many,TRBV20-1,TRBD2,TRBJ2-1,CSARPGLAGAVYNEQFF,TGCAGTGCTAGGCCGGGACTAGCGGGGGCCGTTTACAATGAGCAGTTCTTC
.,TRBV27,.,TRBJ1-5,CASSLSTPLGNQPQHF,TGTGCCAGCAGTTTATCGACCCCGCTAGGCAATCAGCCCCAGCATTTT
many,TRBV7-8,TRBD2,TRBJ2-5,CASSLGASGEVDKETQYF,TGTGCCAGCAGCTTAGGGGCTAGCGGGGAAGTTGATAAAGAGACCCAGTACTTC
many,TRBV14,.,TRBJ2-3,CASSQEPGTQPTDTQYF,TGTGCCAGCAGCCAAGAACCCGGGACCCAACCGACAGATACGCAGTATTTT
many,TRBV28,.,TRBJ1-1,CASRPEWGANTEAFF,TGTGCCAGCAGACCCGAGTGGGGGGCGAACACTGAAGCTTTCTTT
many,TRBV10-3,TRBD1,TRBJ2-1,CAISYTGTGDHNEQFF,TGTGCCATCAGTTATACCGGGACAGGGGACCACAATGAGCAGTTCTTC
many,TRBV28,TRBD2,TRBJ2-7,CAGGSLREQYF,TGTGCCGGCGGGAGTTTGAGAGAGCAGTACTTC
many,TRBV28,TRBD2,TRBJ2-2,CASSPSGRANTGELFF,TGTGCCAGCAGTCCTAGCGGGAGGGCGAACACCGGGGAGCTGTTTTTT
.,TRBV9,.,TRBJ1-4,CASSLSTGGNNEKLFF,TGTGCCAGCAGCCTCTCCACCGGGGGGAATAATGAAAAACTGTTTTTT
few,TRBV7-3,.,TRBJ2-7,CASKGRTDEQYF,TGTGCATCCAAGGGGCGGACCGACGAGCAGTACTTC
many,TRBV10-3,.,TRBJ2-5,CAISESSDGGRGETQYF,TGTGCCATCAGTGAGTCATCGGACGGGGGTCGGGGAGAGACCCAGTACTTC
medium-sized,TRBV7-8,TRBD2,TRBJ2-5,CASSLAGLAGSQETQYF,TGTGCCAGCAGCTTAGCCGGGCTAGCGGGCTCCCAAGAGACCCAGTACTTC
many,TRBV28,TRBD1,TRBJ1-1,CACKGTASWRTEAFF,TGTGCCTGTAAGGGGACAGCCTCCTGGCGCACTGAAGCTTTCTTT
many,TRBV7-2,.,TRBJ2-4,CASSFSGGFSKNIQYF,TGTGCCAGCAGCTTTTCCGGGGGCTTTTCCAAAAACATTCAGTACTTC
many,TRBV2,TRBD2,TRBJ2-5,CASRIPSSGGSQETQYF,TGTGCCAGCAGGATCCCTTCGAGCGGGGGGTCCCAAGAGACCCAGTACTTC
many,TRBV28,.,TRBJ2-2,CASSPGGLNTGELFF,TGTGCCAGCAGTCCCGGGGGTTTGAACACCGGGGAGCTGTTTTTT
many,TRBV7-8,TRBD1,TRBJ2-2,CASSFSDRGLAGELFF,TGTGCCAGCAGCTTCTCGGACAGGGGTTTAGCCGGGGAGCTGTTTTTT
many,TRBV9,.,TRBJ2-1,CASSARTASYNEQFF,TGTGCCAGCAGCGCGCGGACAGCCTCCTACAATGAGCAGTTCTTC
many,TRBV30,TRBD1,TRBJ2-5,CAWSVQGRHQETQYF,TGTGCCTGGAGTGTACAGGGGCGCCACCAAGAGACCCAGTACTTC
.,TRBV5-6,.,TRBJ2-1,CASSFGPRQTYNEQFF,TGTGCCAGCAGCTTTGGCCCCAGACAAACCTACAATGAGCAGTTCTTC
many,TRBV7-6,.,TRBJ2-3,CASAAFTGPTDTQYF,TGTGCCAGCGCCGCCTTCACAGGCCCCACAGATACGCAGTATTTT
many,TRBV27,.,TRBJ2-6,CASSLRAGANVLTF,TGTGCCAGCAGTTTAAGGGCTGGGGCCAACGTCCTGACTTTC
many,TRBV30,TRBD1,TRBJ2-2,CAWRQGIRDTGELFF,TGTGCCTGGAGACAGGGGATCCGGGACACCGGGGAGCTGTTTTTT
.,TRBV10-2,.,TRBJ2-5,CASSWGRKETQYF,TGCGCCAGCAGTTGGGGGCGGAAAGAGACCCAGTACTTC
many,TRBV20-1,TRBD1,TRBJ1-2,CSARDSGTAYGYTF,TGCAGTGCTAGAGATTCCGGGACAGCCTATGGCTACACCTTC